This TCR beta chain was captured by sequencing in a study of cytomegalovirus exposure and HLA in healthy donors. Overall study: Unique TCRs numbering 75 million to 95 million, obtained from HLA-typed donors, made up an early data release.

The germline CDR1 and CDR2 sequences are MNHEY and SMNVEV (reference sequence). The CDR3 loop spans 12 amino acids. V was pared by 4 bases and J by 8 bases, with 11 bases between. Both 60 Vbeta primers and 13 Jbeta primers went into the PCR. Profiling relied on immunoSEQ multiplex PCR, and the TCRdb table lists in-frame clones only, not all of them. This table holds about 190,000 clones, about 77% found once. Points from the study as a whole: It was reported in a later analysis that an Asian-associated ancestry cluster showed fewer N-insertions than the approximately 700-donor mean. As immune exposure information, only CMV serostatus was available.

Comments on this clone: Its antigen is unknown.

The chain couples TRBV27 to TRBJ1-2; D is possibly TRBD1 (6 bases). This clonotype was obtained from a woman younger than 45 in good health and CMV-seropositive. The sequenced sample consisted of PBMCs. The CDR3: CASSSQGYGYTF. In DNA, the CDR3 is TGTGCCAGCAGTTCACAGGGTTACGGCTACACCTTC.